This TCR beta chain was recorded in a study of blood T cell repertoires in COVID-19. Across the study: The United States, Italy and Spain were the sources of the acute and convalescent COVID-19 samples.

Assay used: immunoSEQ multiplex PCR; TCRdb lists only in-frame clones, some missing. Here the sample spans 400,000 or so clones, 89% being singletons. V shed 10 bases and J shed 0 bases, with 10 bases lying between them. This CDR3 region has 13 residues. CDR1 and CDR2 (germline): MDHEN, SYDVKM. The sequenced material came from peripheral blood. The chain recombines TRBV28 with TRBJ1-5; TRBD1 might be the D (5 bases). This receptor was identified in a woman in her forties with COVID-19, enrolled during active disease. In DNA form, the CDR3 reads TGTGCCATCCGAGACAGTAGCAATCAGCCCCAGCATTTT. Its translation is CAIRDSSNQPQHF. The full variable domain, its missing parts supplied by reference TRBV28 and TRBJ1-5, is DVKVTQSSRYLVKRTGEKVFLECVQDMDHENMFWYRQDPGLGLRLIYFSYDVKMKEKGDIPEGYSVSREKKERFSLILESASTNQTSMYLCAIRDSSNQPQHFGDGTRLSIL.